The 18 T cell receptor beta chains given below trace back to one sample, sequenced in a study of a mutant IDH1 vaccine in newly diagnosed glioma. TCRdb keeps only in-frame clones here, not all; method: immunoSEQ multiplex PCR. The sample shows tens of thousands of clones, around 74% of them seen only once. Time point described: week 35, safety follow-up. Vaccinated patients received 300 ug of mutant IDH1 20-mer peptide per dose, with topical imiquimod. No antigen has been assigned to these receptors. The input for sequencing was PBMCs, taken from a glioma patient whose treatment included an IDH1 peptide vaccine. The source is a man aged 50-59 years with glioma.

This clone was detected only once. V and J are TRBV6-6 and TRBJ1-3; D gene ambiguous. Per germline, CDR1 MNHNY and CDR2 SVGAGI (reference sequence). The CDR3 consists of 15 residues. Deletions cut 2 bases from V and 0 bases from J, with 8 bases between. CDR3 loop: CASSYMASSGNTIYF. The CDR3 DNA reads TGTGCCAGCAGTTACATGGCCAGCTCTGGAAACACCATATATTTT.

This clone was seen just once. The chain is built from TRBV7-9 and TRBJ1-2, with D perhaps TRBD1 (5 bases). Trimming cost V 1 base and J 4 bases, with 10 bases left between them. CDR1 SEHNR and CDR2 FQNEAQ come from the germline V gene (reference sequence). The CDR3 sequence is 14 residues long. The CDR3: CASSLVGVSYGYTF. The CDR3 coding sequence is TGTGCCAGCAGCTTAGTGGGGGTGAGCTATGGCTACACCTTC.

The chain employs TRBV27 and TRBJ1-1; D might be TRBD1 (5 bases). V lost 2 bases, J lost 5 bases, and 9 bases lay in between. The CDR3 totals 13 residues. Per the germline V gene, CDR1 is MNHEY and CDR2 is SMNVEV (reference sequence). The CDR3 reads CASSLGGWTEAFF. In nucleotides, the CDR3 is TGTGCCAGCAGTTTAGGGGGTTGGACTGAAGCTTTCTTT.

The rearrangement uses TRBV9 and TRBJ1-6, with no clear D. Germline CDR1 SGDLS, CDR2 YYNGEE. Trimming left V 0 bases short and J 12 bases short, with 10 bases between. This CDR3 spans 13 amino acids. CDR3 in DNA: TGTGCCAGCAGCGTAGAGGTGGTCCGACCCCTCCACTTT. Translation gives CASSVEVVRPLHF.

This chain uses TRBV5-1 with TRBJ2-3; D not certain. CDR3 size: 13 residues. Germline V gene sequence: CDR1 SGHRS, CDR2 YFSETQ. With 0 bases removed from V and 3 bases from J, the gap between germline ends came to 5 bases. CDR3 DNA: TGCGCCAGCAGCTTGGAGAGGACAGATACGCAGTATTTT. Residues: CASSLERTDTQYF. The full variable domain, rest sourced from reference TRBV5-1 and TRBJ2-3, is KAGVTQTPRYLIKTRGQQVTLSCSPISGHRSVSWYQQTPGQGLQFLFEYFSETQRNKGNFPGRFSGRQFSNSRSEMNVSTLELGDSALYLCASSLERTDTQYFGPGTRLTVL.

This rearrangement joins TRBV19 to TRBJ1-1; the D is unclear. The germline V gene encodes CDR1 LNHDA and CDR2 SQIVND (reference sequence). Trimming pared 3 bases from V and 0 bases from J, leaving 5 bases between. The CDR3 length is 13 residues. The CDR3: CASSMGLNTEAFF. The CDR3 DNA reads TGTGCCAGTAGTATGGGCCTGAACACTGAAGCTTTCTTT.

This rearrangement joins TRBV10-3 to TRBJ1-1, with no clear D. V lost 10 bases and J lost 5, with 14 bases in between. Germline V gene lookup returns CDR1 ENHRY and CDR2 SYGVKD. CDR3 length: 12 amino acids. CDR3 coding DNA: TGTGCCACCAAAGGAGAAAGGACTGAAGCTTTCTTT. It yields the protein CATKGERTEAFF.

The J gene is TRBJ2-3, the V gene TRBV5-1, with 8 bases fitting TRBD1. The V and J ends lost 3 bases and 0 bases, in that order; junction bases with no gene match: 3. There are 15 residues in the CDR3. CDR1 and CDR2 (germline): SGHRS, YFSETQ. CDR3 DNA: TGCGCCAGCAGCTCCGACAGGGGCAGCACAGATACGCAGTATTTT. It yields the protein CASSSDRGSTDTQYF.

In its sample, this clone was seen once. V usage is TRBV30 and J usage is TRBJ2-1; TRBD1 matches 11 bases. Per germline, CDR1 GTSNPN and CDR2 SVGIG (reference sequence). CDR3 length: 15 amino acids. V was pared by 2 bases and J by 2 bases, with 2 bases of the junction left unmatched. The CDR3 here is CAWSRTGGPYNEQFF. The CDR3 nucleotides read TGTGCCTGGAGTCGGACAGGGGGCCCCTACAATGAGCAGTTCTTC.

The chain carries TRBV29-1 and TRBJ2-5; 8 bases fit TRBD2. J gave up 3 bases and V 4 bases, and 4 bases lay outside the gene matches. Per germline, CDR1 SQVTM and CDR2 ANQGSEA. This CDR3 has 13 residues. CDR3 loop: CSVVRTSKETQYF. CDR3 bases: TGCAGCGTTGTTCGGACTAGCAAAGAGACCCAGTACTTC.

This chain uses TRBV28 with TRBJ2-3; 14 bases line up with TRBD2. V shed 4 bases, J shed 4 bases, and the junction held 10 bases outside the gene matches. The CDR3 has 18 amino acids. The V gene's germline CDR1 is MDHEN and CDR2 SYDVKM. Written as DNA, the CDR3 is TGTGCCAGCAGTTCGACTAGCGGGGGGGCCTTCCCCCCAGATACGCAGTATTTT. Translated, it gives CASSSTSGGAFPPDTQYF.

This chain joins TRBV6-5 and TRBJ2-5; 7 nucleotides match TRBD1. Per germline, CDR1 MNHEY and CDR2 SVGAGI. This CDR3 has 14 amino acids. V lost 5 bases to trimming and J lost 4 bases; unmatched junction nucleotides: 7. DNA for the CDR3: TGTGCCAGCAGTCCACGCTCAGGGGGAGAGACCCAGTACTTC. It translates to CASSPRSGGETQYF.

Comment on this clone: Other DNA variants within this sample encode the same CDR3. The rearrangement links TRBV9 to TRBJ2-3; 13 bases align to TRBD2. The CDR3 totals 15 residues. In germline, CDR1 is SGDLS, CDR2 YYNGEE. V dropped 3 bases and J dropped 3; count of bases not matched to a gene: 1. This CDR3 reads CASSGLAGGTDTQYF. DNA of the CDR3: TGTGCCAGCAGCGGACTAGCGGGGGGTACAGATACGCAGTATTTT.

In the case of this clone: This may arise from a read error, as a much more abundant clone is one base away. The V and J genes are TRBV11-2 and TRBJ1-1; the D gene is possibly TRBD1 (5 bases). Trimming took off 5 bases at V and 0 bases at J, with 7 bases between the two ends. The V gene's germline CDR1 is SGHAT and CDR2 FQNNGV. CDR3 length: 13 amino acids. The CDR3 DNA follows: TGTGCCAGCAGCGAGGGGATGAACACTGAAGCTTTCTTT. Protein: CASSEGMNTEAFF.

Notes on this clone: The germline gene is not matched at one end of the junction; a read error may be the cause. The V call is TRBV7-7, the J call TRBJ2-1; TRBD2 agrees at 13 bases. The CDR3 loop spans 15 amino acids. Germline lookup yields CDR1 SSHAT and CDR2 FNYEAQ (reference sequence). This CDR3 reads CASSLLGTSGVEQFF. In DNA form, the CDR3 reads TGTGCTAGCAGCTTGCTAGGGACTAGCGGGGTTGAGCAGTTCTTC.

The CDR3 DNA is TGTGCCAGCGGGGGCGACACTGGAAACACCATATATTTT. This codes for CASGGDTGNTIYF. The chain links TRBV9 to TRBJ1-3; possibly TRBD1 for D (6 bases). Germline CDR1 SGDLS, CDR2 YYNGEE. This CDR3 is 13 amino acids long. Between the trimmed V and J ends, which lost 7 bases and 2 bases, there was a span of 10 bases.

This clone occurred once. The rearrangement uses TRBV2 and TRBJ1-4; D ambiguous. Germline loops: CDR1 SNHLY, CDR2 FYNNEI. The V end lost 5 bases, the J end lost 8 bases, and 6 bases lay between the germline ends. This CDR3 has 11 residues. The CDR3 protein is CASSYEEKLFF. CDR3 DNA sequence: TGTGCCAGCAGTTACGAGGAAAAACTGTTTTTT.

V and J are TRBV4-2 and TRBJ2-3; D possibly corresponds to TRBD2 (6 bases). This CDR3 contains 16 residues. CDR1 LGHNA and CDR2 YNFKEQ come from the germline V gene. Trimming left V 4 bases short and J 0 bases short, with 14 bases between. The CDR3 spells CASSPRQGTSTDTQYF. The DNA for the CDR3 is TGTGCCAGCAGCCCACGTCAAGGGACTAGCACAGATACGCAGTATTTT.